There are many counts of the clone carrying this T cell receptor (beta chain). This sample was included in a study of molecular identifiers for immune sequencing clone quantification. Per the germline V gene, CDR1 is GTSNPN and CDR2 is SVGIG (reference sequence). This CDR3 has 15 amino acids. J was trimmed by 3 bases and V by 3 bases; bases with no gene match: 9. A single record per CDR3 protein comes from TCRdb applying MiXCR to the PCR reads. The sample lists roughly 93,000 distinct CDR3 sequences; under 20% were seen once. The sequenced sample consisted of naive CD8+ T cells from blood, with Jurkat cell RNA spiked in. Stated subset: FACS-sorted CD8+CD4-CCR7+CD45RA+ naive T cells. The TCR comes from a human donor in good health. Some libraries in this study had Jurkat cell RNA spiked in. The chain recombines TRBV30 with TRBJ2-7; the match to TRBD1 covers 9 bases. In nucleotides, the CDR3 is TGTGCCTGGAGGGACGCGGGACAGGGATACTACGAGCAGTACTTC. Encoded protein: CAWRDAGQGYYEQYF.